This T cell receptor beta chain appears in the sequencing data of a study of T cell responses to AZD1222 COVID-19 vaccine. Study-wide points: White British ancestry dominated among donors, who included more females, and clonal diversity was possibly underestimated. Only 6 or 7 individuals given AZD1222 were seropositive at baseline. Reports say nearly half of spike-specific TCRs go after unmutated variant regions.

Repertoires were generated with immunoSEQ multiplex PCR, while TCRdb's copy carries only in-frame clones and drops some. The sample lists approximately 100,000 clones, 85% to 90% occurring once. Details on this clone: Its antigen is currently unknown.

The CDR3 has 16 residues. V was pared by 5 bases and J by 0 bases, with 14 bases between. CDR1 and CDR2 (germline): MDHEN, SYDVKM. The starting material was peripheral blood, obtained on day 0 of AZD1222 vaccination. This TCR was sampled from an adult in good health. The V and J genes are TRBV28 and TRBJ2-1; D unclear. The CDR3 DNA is TGTGCCAGCAGTCTGCCTTTCACAAGCTCCTACAATGAGCAGTTCTTC. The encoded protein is CASSLPFTSSYNEQFF.